This TCR beta chain was documented in a study of T cell repertoires in cytomegalovirus infection. On the study more broadly: Used in the study were CMV epitopes, some recently identified and HLA-C-restricted, others well-studied and HLA-B-restricted. Based on public TCR beta signatures, there were indications of CMV infection and of a matching HLA type.

This clonotype was counted ten times or more. Its antigen is as yet unknown. Regarding the study as a whole: Totalled public TCR beta family frequency picked out people who carried CMV plus the relevant HLA.

V was pared by 6 bases and J by 0 bases, with 8 bases between. Germline V gene data show CDR1 as SNHLY and CDR2 as FYNNEI. The CDR3 sequence is 14 residues long. MiXCR was run by TCRdb on the reads, yielding one entry per CDR3 protein. The data contain some 310,000 distinct CDR3 sequences, more than 20% of them singletons. The clonotype originates from a human donor in good health (CMV status not recorded). Some clones in this sample may be carry-over from other donors' samples. The gene calls are TRBV2 and TRBJ2-2; D is undetermined. Sample: cultured PBMCs, taken from culture after CMV antigen stimulation. The CDR3 nucleotides read TGTGCCAGCAGCCTACTACCGAACACCGGGGAGCTGTTTTTT. It encodes CASSLLPNTGELFF.